This TCR beta chain was documented in a study of CD4 and CD8 cells across lung adenocarcinoma regions. Samples came from patients with localized non-small cell lung adenocarcinoma. The CDR3 sequence is 15 residues long. Germline V lookup: CDR1 MNHEY, CDR2 SMNVEV (reference sequence). Notes on this clonotype: At one of its ends the junction is not consistent with the germline gene, which may arise from a read error.

TCRdb re-derived calls from the PCR reads in MiXCR, one entry per CDR3 protein. The sample carries under 8,000 distinct CDR3 sequences, roughly 53% recorded once. The receptor's source is a male donor with lung adenocarcinoma. The CD4 and CD8 labels of this study may be unreliable. The chain carries TRBV27 and TRBJ2-6, with D possibly TRBD1 on 5 matching bases. Material: CD8+ T cells from the center of a lung tumor. The CDR3 is CASSSRGPGANDQSF. The CDR3 region has the DNA TGTGCCAGCAGTTCAAGGGGCCCTGGGGCCAACGACCAGTCTTTC.